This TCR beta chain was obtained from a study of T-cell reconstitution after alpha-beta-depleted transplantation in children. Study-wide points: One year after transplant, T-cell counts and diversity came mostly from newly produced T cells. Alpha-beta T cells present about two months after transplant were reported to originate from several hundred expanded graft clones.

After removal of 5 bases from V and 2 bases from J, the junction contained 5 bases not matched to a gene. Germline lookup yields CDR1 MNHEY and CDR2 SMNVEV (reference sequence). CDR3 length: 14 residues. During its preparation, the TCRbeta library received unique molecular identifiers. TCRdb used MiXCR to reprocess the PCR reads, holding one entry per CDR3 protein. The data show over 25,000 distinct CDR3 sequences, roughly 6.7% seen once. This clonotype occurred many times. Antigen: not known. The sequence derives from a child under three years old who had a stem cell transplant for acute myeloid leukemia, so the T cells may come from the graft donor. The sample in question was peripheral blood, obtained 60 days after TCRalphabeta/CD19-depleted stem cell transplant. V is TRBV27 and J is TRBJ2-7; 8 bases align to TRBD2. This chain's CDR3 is CASSPRGLAYEQYF. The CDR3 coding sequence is TGTGCCAGCAGTCCACGGGGACTAGCCTACGAGCAGTACTTC.